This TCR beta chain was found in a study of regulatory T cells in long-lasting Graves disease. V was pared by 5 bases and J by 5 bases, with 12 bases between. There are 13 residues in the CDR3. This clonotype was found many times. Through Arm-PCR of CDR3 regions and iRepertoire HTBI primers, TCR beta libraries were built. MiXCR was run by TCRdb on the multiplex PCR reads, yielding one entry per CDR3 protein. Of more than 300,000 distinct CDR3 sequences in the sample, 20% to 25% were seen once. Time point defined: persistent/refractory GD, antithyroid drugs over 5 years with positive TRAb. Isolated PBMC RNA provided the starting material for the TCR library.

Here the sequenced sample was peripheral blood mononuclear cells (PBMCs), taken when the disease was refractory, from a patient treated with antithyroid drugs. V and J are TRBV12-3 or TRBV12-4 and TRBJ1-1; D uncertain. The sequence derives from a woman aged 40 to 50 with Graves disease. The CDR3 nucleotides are TGTGCCAGCAGTAACAGACGAACGACTGAAGCTTTCTTT. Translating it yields CASSNRRTTEAFF.